Listed below are T cell receptor beta chains from one sample, sequenced in a study of tumor-infiltrating lymphocytes in localized non-small cell lung cancer. The table came from immunoSEQ multiplex PCR; TCRdb's copy has only in-frame clones and leaves some out. The sample contains under 20,000 clones, about four fifths of which appear only once. Sequences were obtained from lung tumor tissue. The receptors stem from a human donor with non-small cell lung cancer. Each CDR3 is given with its conserved first and last residue. D genes are given only for firm matches. Rows may omit the clone size; those that give it use once, few, many or a size class.

clone size	V gene	D gene	J gene	CDR3 length	CDR3 protein	CDR3 DNA
.	TRBV19	.	TRBJ1-6	16	CASSISLTVDNSPLHF	TGTGCCAGTAGTATAAGCTTGACGGTCGATAATTCACCCCTCCACTTT
.	TRBV5-4	.	TRBJ2-3	16	CASSIEVGSGTDTQYF	TGTGCCAGCAGCATTGAGGTTGGCTCCGGCACAGATACGCAGTATTTT
.	TRBV6-1	.	TRBJ2-5	13	CASSDPPQETQYF	TGTGCCAGCAGTGACCCCCCACAAGAGACCCAGTACTTC
.	TRBV5-6	.	TRBJ1-2	13	CASSSGYNYGYTF	TGTGCCAGCAGCTCAGGGTACAACTATGGCTACACCTTC
few	TRBV30	TRBD1	TRBJ2-7	14	CAPFSGTGVYEQYF	TGTGCCCCTTTTTCCGGGACAGGGGTCTACGAGCAGTACTTC
few	TRBV19	TRBD2	TRBJ2-7	16	CASSIGRLAGTYEQYF	TGTGCCAGTAGTATAGGGAGACTAGCGGGAACCTACGAGCAGTACTTC
.	TRBV7-9	.	TRBJ2-1	12	CASSAGYNEQFF	TGTGCCAGCAGCGCAGGTTACAATGAGCAGTTCTTC
medium-sized	TRBV4-2	TRBD2	TRBJ2-1	17	CASSQEPTSGINNEQFF	TGTGCCAGCAGCCAAGAACCGACTAGCGGGATTAACAATGAGCAGTTCTTC
.	TRBV10-1	TRBD2	TRBJ2-2	15	CASREDSGGTGELFF	TGCGCCAGCAGGGAAGACTCGGGAGGAACCGGGGAGCTGTTTTTT
.	TRBV28	TRBD1	TRBJ1-4	15	CASRQGTGLNEKLFF	TGTGCCAGCAGGCAAGGGACAGGGCTTAATGAAAAACTGTTTTTT
once	TRBV18	TRBD1	TRBJ1-1	13	CASSPIRGTEAFF	TGTGCCAGCTCACCTATCAGGGGGACTGAAGCTTTCTTT
few	TRBV19	.	TRBJ2-2	15	CATQIKLSDTGELFF	TGTGCCACTCAAATCAAGCTTTCCGACACCGGGGAGCTGTTTTTT
.	TRBV5-1	TRBD1	TRBJ1-2	14	CASSPHRGQRGYTF	TGCGCCAGCAGCCCCCATAGGGGGCAGAGAGGCTACACCTTC
.	TRBV5-1	.	TRBJ2-1	13	CASSPDQRWEQFF	TGCGCCAGCAGCCCAGACCAGCGTTGGGAGCAGTTCTTC
.	TRBV6-6	TRBD1	TRBJ2-5	14	CASSPGTGGETQYF	TGTGCCAGCAGTCCCGGGACAGGGGGAGAGACCCAGTACTTC
.	TRBV27	.	TRBJ2-1	15	CASSSRDQPRNEQFF	TGTGCCAGCAGTAGCCGGGACCAACCCCGCAATGAGCAGTTCTTC
.	TRBV7-9	.	TRBJ1-1	13	CASSLAGNTEAFF	TGTGCCAGCAGCTTAGCCGGTAACACTGAAGCTTTCTTT
.	TRBV30	.	TRBJ2-6	18	CAWSEGGLEGSGANVLTF	TGTGCCTGGAGTGAAGGAGGACTTGAGGGCTCTGGGGCCAACGTCCTGACTTTC
.	TRBV4-1	.	TRBJ2-2	18	CASSQEFAAGVYTGELFF	TGCGCCAGCAGCCAAGAATTTGCGGCAGGGGTTTACACCGGGGAGCTGTTTTTT
.	TRBV27	.	TRBJ2-3	17	CASSFWGAGGATDTQYF	TGTGCCAGCAGTTTTTGGGGTGCTGGCGGGGCCACAGATACGCAGTATTTT
few	TRBV7-9	TRBD1	TRBJ2-7	16	CASSSVKDRAGYEQYF	TGTGCCAGCAGCTCCGTAAAGGACAGGGCGGGCTACGAGCAGTACTTC
.	TRBV29-1	TRBD1	TRBJ2-1	15	CSVEEYGRGYNEQFF	TGCAGCGTTGAAGAGTATGGCAGGGGGTACAATGAGCAGTTCTTC
.	TRBV18	.	TRBJ2-2	14	CASSPQGYTGELFF	TGTGCCAGCTCACCACAGGGTTACACCGGGGAGCTGTTTTTT
.	TRBV7-9	.	TRBJ1-5	14	CASSPGLLGQPQHF	TGTGCCAGCAGCCCGGGACTCCTCGGTCAGCCCCAGCATTTT
medium-sized	TRBV28	.	TRBJ2-7	12	CASSLTRYEQYF	TGTGCCAGCAGTCTAACACGATACGAGCAGTACTTC
.	TRBV7-3	.	TRBJ1-1	14	CASSFLAQGTEAFF	TGTGCCAGCAGCTTTTTAGCCCAGGGGACTGAAGCTTTCTTT
.	TRBV30	TRBD2	TRBJ2-5	15	CAWSPPGLARETQYF	TGTGCCTGGAGTCCCCCGGGACTAGCAAGAGAGACCCAGTACTTC
.	TRBV28	TRBD1	TRBJ2-7	12	CASSRQGYEQYF	TGTGCCAGCAGCCGACAGGGATACGAGCAGTACTTC
.	TRBV6-5	TRBD1	TRBJ1-1	15	CASSLARGMNTEAFF	TGTGCCAGCAGTTTGGCCAGGGGGATGAACACTGAAGCTTTCTTT
.	TRBV6-1	.	TRBJ2-5	11	CAGVEQETQYF	TGTGCCGGGGTCGAGCAAGAGACCCAGTACTTC